The 21 T cell receptor beta chains given below trace back to one sample, sequenced in a study of OX40 agonist ivuxolimab in advanced cancers. The table came from immunoSEQ multiplex PCR; TCRdb's copy has only in-frame clones and leaves some out. The data show 90,000 to 100,000 clones, around 85% seen once. Sequenced here: CD4+ or CD8+ T cells sorted from blood, sampled in a trial of the OX40 agonist ivuxolimab. Receptors were obtained from an adult with an advanced solid tumor such as melanoma, head and neck, liver or kidney cancer.

The chain couples TRBV18 to TRBJ1-5; D is uncertain. CDR1 KGHSH and CDR2 LQKENI come from the germline V gene. V lost 3 bases to trimming and J lost 7 bases, with 13 bases between them. CDR3 length: 14 amino acids. CDR3 DNA: TGTGCCAGCTCACCGAACACGGCTGAGCAGCCCCAGCATTTT. Translating it yields CASSPNTAEQPQHF.

The chain is built from TRBV9 and TRBJ1-1, with D uncertain. CDR3 length: 14 amino acids. The V end lost 4 bases, the J end lost 5 bases, and 15 bases lay between the germline ends. Germline V CDR1 and CDR2: SGDLS, YYNGEE. CDR3 coding DNA: TGTGCCAGCAGCCTACGTCCGGATGGAACTGAAGCTTTCTTT. Its translation is CASSLRPDGTEAFF.

J is TRBJ2-5 and V is TRBV5-1; D might be TRBD1 (5 bases). Germline CDR1 reads SGHRS; CDR2 reads YFSETQ. V was cut by 0 bases and J by 1 base, with 10 bases left in between. The CDR3 loop spans 15 amino acids. The CDR3 region is CASSLAGNIQETQYF. The CDR3 region has the DNA TGCGCCAGCAGCTTGGCAGGGAATATCCAAGAGACCCAGTACTTC.

The V gene is TRBV28, the J gene TRBJ2-5, with 8 nucleotides matching TRBD2. V was clipped by 5 bases and J by 5 bases; unmatched bases: 10. CDR3 size: 15 residues. Germline-derived CDR1 and CDR2 are MDHEN and SYDVKM. The CDR3 DNA is TGTGCCAGCAGTCTGGTTGCGGGAGGTCGGGAGACCCAGTACTTC. Translated, it gives CASSLVAGGRETQYF.

The genes are TRBV30 and TRBJ1-5, with unresolved D. The CDR3 contains 13 residues. Trimming removed 0 bases from V and 7 bases from J, with 10 bases in between. Per germline, CDR1 GTSNPN and CDR2 SVGIG (reference sequence). CDR3 protein: CAWSVRSSQPQHF. The CDR3 DNA reads TGTGCCTGGAGTGTCAGGAGCAGCCAGCCCCAGCATTTT.

The chain has TRBV11-2 and TRBJ1-2; no clear D. Trimming left V 5 bases short and J 0 bases short, with 13 bases between. The CDR3 runs 15 residues. The germline CDR1 and CDR2 sequences are SGHAT and FQNNGV. CDR3 nucleotides: TGTGCCAGCAGCCGTGGAGCCGCTTCTAACTATGGCTACACCTTC. It encodes CASSRGAASNYGYTF.

The gene calls are TRBV6-1 and TRBJ2-1; the D gene is possibly TRBD2 (6 bases). The CDR3 sequence is 17 residues long. V dropped 0 bases and J dropped 5 bases, with 17 bases sitting between them. Germline values: CDR1 MNHNS, CDR2 SASEGT. In DNA form, the CDR3 reads TGTGCCAGCAGTGAAGCTTACCGGGGGAGGACGAACAATGAGCAGTTCTTC. It yields the protein CASSEAYRGRTNNEQFF.

The CDR3 DNA reads TGTGCCTCCAGACTAGCGGGCCTCACAGATACGCAGTATTTT. Protein: CASRLAGLTDTQYF. V and J are TRBV30 and TRBJ2-3; 10 nucleotides line up with TRBD2. This CDR3 is 14 amino acids long. Trimming took 7 bases from V and 2 from J; bases not matched to a gene: 6. Germline CDR1 reads GTSNPN; CDR2 reads SVGIG (reference sequence). The full variable domain, in which reference TRBV30 and TRBJ2-3 provide the parts outside the CDR3, is SQTIHQWPATLVQPVGSPLSLECTVEGTSNPNLYWYRQAAGRGLQLLFYSVGIGQISSEVPQNLSASRPQDRQFILSSKKLLLSDSGFYLCASRLAGLTDTQYFGPGTRLTVL.

The gene calls are TRBV28 and TRBJ2-1; 11 bases align to TRBD2. Germline values: CDR1 MDHEN, CDR2 SYDVKM. This CDR3 spans 15 amino acids. The V and J ends lost 4 bases and 7 bases, in that order; junction bases with no gene match: 6. CDR3 amino acids: CASSSPSGRLNEQFF. CDR3 nucleotides: TGTGCCAGCAGTTCGCCTAGCGGGAGGCTGAATGAGCAGTTCTTC.

The CDR3 nucleotides are TGTGCCAGCAGTCAGGGGGCCGGTAATCAGCCCCAGCATTTT. Its translation is CASSQGAGNQPQHF. V and J are TRBV6-4 and TRBJ1-5, with TRBD1 identical over 8 bases. Germline V gene sequence: CDR1 MRHNA, CDR2 SNTAGT. CDR3 length equals 14 residues. V was clipped by 5 bases and J by 4 bases; unmatched bases: 4.

The chain combines TRBV4-1 with TRBJ2-4; possibly TRBD1 or TRBD2 for D (5 bases each). Trimming removed 1 base from V and 3 bases from J, with 7 bases in between. The CDR3 totals 14 residues. Germline V gene sequence: CDR1 MGHRA, CDR2 YSYEKL. The CDR3 loop reads CASSQGDGKNIQYF. Written as DNA, the CDR3 is TGCGCCAGCAGCCAAGGGGACGGCAAAAACATTCAGTACTTC.

The chain is built from TRBV5-1 and TRBJ1-5; D uncertain. V lost 4 bases to trimming and J lost 4 bases, with 9 bases between them. The CDR3 runs to 13 residues. Germline lookup yields CDR1 SGHRS and CDR2 YFSETQ. The CDR3 protein is CASSPDWNQPQHF. The CDR3 region has the DNA TGCGCCAGCAGCCCAGACTGGAATCAGCCCCAGCATTTT. The entire variable domain, with the rest obtained from reference TRBV5-1 and TRBJ1-5, is as follows: KAGVTQTPRYLIKTRGQQVTLSCSPISGHRSVSWYQQTPGQGLQFLFEYFSETQRNKGNFPGRFSGRQFSNSRSEMNVSTLELGDSALYLCASSPDWNQPQHFGDGTRLSIL.

This chain joins TRBV5-1 and TRBJ2-1, with 8 bases lining up with TRBD2. Germline trimming cut 2 bases from V and 12 bases from J; bases unmatched to any gene: 7. The CDR3 is made up of 13 amino acids. Germline V gene sequence: CDR1 SGHRS, CDR2 YFSETQ. The CDR3 loop reads CASSFSGGQGQFF. In DNA form, the CDR3 reads TGCGCCAGCAGCTTCTCGGGAGGGCAAGGGCAGTTCTTC.

The rearrangement uses TRBV30 and TRBJ1-5; possibly TRBD1 for D (5 bases). This CDR3 region has 13 residues. Germline V CDR1 and CDR2: GTSNPN, SVGIG (reference sequence). V shed 2 bases and J shed 4 bases, with 9 bases lying between them. CDR3 loop: CAWSNGGNQPQHF. In DNA form, the CDR3 reads TGTGCCTGGAGTAACGGGGGGAATCAGCCCCAGCATTTT.

This chain's CDR3 is CASSLTGGLAGGNEQFF. The CDR3 DNA follows: TGCGCCAGCAGCTTGACTGGTGGACTAGCGGGAGGCAATGAGCAGTTCTTC. The rearrangement links TRBV5-1 to TRBJ2-1; 14 bases are a match to TRBD2. This CDR3 has 17 amino acids. V shed 1 base, J shed 6 bases, and the junction held 6 bases outside the gene matches. The germline V gene has CDR1 SGHRS and CDR2 YFSETQ.

The V and J genes are TRBV28 and TRBJ2-7; tentatively, D is TRBD2 (6 bases). There are 14 residues in the CDR3. Trimming stripped 5 bases from V and 5 bases from J, with 16 bases between. Per germline, CDR1 MDHEN and CDR2 SYDVKM. In nucleotides, the CDR3 is TGTGCCAGCAGTCATGGGACTGCCGCCGACGAGCAGTACTTC. It specifies CASSHGTAADEQYF.

In this sample, this clone turned up once. This rearrangement joins TRBV6-1 to TRBJ2-2; no clear D gene. V dropped 3 bases and J dropped 8 bases, with 10 bases sitting between them. This CDR3 is built from 13 residues. CDR1 is MNHNS and CDR2 is SASEGT in the germline V gene. This chain's CDR3 is CASSETGPGELFF. Here the CDR3 DNA reads TGTGCCAGCAGTGAGACGGGTCCGGGGGAGCTGTTTTTT.

This clone was observed a few times. The V and J genes are TRBV30 and TRBJ1-1; D unclear. The germline V gene has CDR1 GTSNPN and CDR2 SVGIG (reference sequence). Trimming pared 4 bases from V and 1 base from J, leaving 13 bases between. The CDR3 runs to 14 residues. In DNA form, the CDR3 reads TGTGCCTGGATACGGGAACGCAAGAACACTGAAGCTTTCTTT. This encodes CAWIRERKNTEAFF. The full variable domain, completed using reference TRBV30 and TRBJ1-1, is SQTIHQWPATLVQPVGSPLSLECTVEGTSNPNLYWYRQAAGRGLQLLFYSVGIGQISSEVPQNLSASRPQDRQFILSSKKLLLSDSGFYLCAWIRERKNTEAFFGQGTRLTVV.

V is TRBV6-1 and J is TRBJ2-7, with D uncertain. The CDR3 loop spans 15 amino acids. Germline V gives CDR1 MNHNS, CDR2 SASEGT. Trimming left V 4 bases short and J 2 bases short, with 15 bases between. The chain's CDR3 is CASSADGRTTYEQYF. CDR3 coding DNA: TGTGCCAGCAGTGCCGACGGTCGCACAACCTACGAGCAGTACTTC.

The chain is built from TRBV27 and TRBJ1-5, with 7 bases that match TRBD1. The CDR3 extends over 16 amino acids. From germline, CDR1 is MNHEY and CDR2 SMNVEV (reference sequence). The V segment lost 4 bases and the J segment 1 base; nucleotides outside the gene matches: 7. The CDR3 is CASSWPGGQSNQPQHF. The CDR3 DNA follows: TGTGCCAGCAGTTGGCCAGGGGGGCAGAGCAATCAGCCCCAGCATTTT.

V usage is TRBV2 and J usage is TRBJ2-7; 13 nucleotides align to TRBD2. Germline assignment: CDR1 SNHLY and CDR2 FYNNEI. V was pared by 4 bases and J by 2 bases, with 2 bases of the junction left unmatched. This CDR3 is 15 amino acids long. CDR3 nucleotides: TGTGCCAGCAGTGCCACTAGCGGGAGGGCCTACGAGCAGTACTTC. It specifies CASSATSGRAYEQYF.